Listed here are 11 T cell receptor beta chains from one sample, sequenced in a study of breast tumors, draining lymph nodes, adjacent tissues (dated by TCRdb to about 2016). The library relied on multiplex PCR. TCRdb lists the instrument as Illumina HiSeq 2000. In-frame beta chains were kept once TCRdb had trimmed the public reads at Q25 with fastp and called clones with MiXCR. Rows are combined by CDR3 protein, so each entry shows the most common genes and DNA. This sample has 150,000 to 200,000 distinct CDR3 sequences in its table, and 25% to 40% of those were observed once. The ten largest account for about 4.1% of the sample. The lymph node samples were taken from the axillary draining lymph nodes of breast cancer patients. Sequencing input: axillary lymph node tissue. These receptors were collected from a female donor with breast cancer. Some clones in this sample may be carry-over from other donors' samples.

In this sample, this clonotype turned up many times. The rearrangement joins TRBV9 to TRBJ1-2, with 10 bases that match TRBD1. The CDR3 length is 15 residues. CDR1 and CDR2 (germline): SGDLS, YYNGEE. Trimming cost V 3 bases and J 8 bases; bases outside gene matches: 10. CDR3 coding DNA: TGTGCCAGCAGCGGAGGGGACAGGGGACGGGACGGCTACACCTTC. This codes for CASSGGDRGRDGYTF.

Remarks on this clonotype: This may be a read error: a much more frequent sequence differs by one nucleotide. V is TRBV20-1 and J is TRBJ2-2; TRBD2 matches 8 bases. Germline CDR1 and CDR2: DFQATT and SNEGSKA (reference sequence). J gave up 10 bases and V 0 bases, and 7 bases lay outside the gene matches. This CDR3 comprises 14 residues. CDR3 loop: CSARDMSGRAELFF. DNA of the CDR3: TGCAGTGCTAGAGATATGAGCGGGAGAGCGGAGCTGTTTTTT.

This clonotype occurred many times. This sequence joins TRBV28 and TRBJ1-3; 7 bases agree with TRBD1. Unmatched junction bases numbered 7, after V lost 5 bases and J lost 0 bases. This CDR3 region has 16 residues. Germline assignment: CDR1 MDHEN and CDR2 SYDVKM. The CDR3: CASSVNRGLSGNTIYF. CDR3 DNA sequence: TGTGCCAGCAGTGTAAACAGGGGACTCTCTGGAAACACCATATATTTT.

CDR3 sequence reads: CSARTGTETQYF. The CDR3 DNA follows: TGCAGTGCCCGGACAGGGACAGAGACCCAGTACTTC. This chain uses TRBV20-1 with TRBJ2-5, with TRBD1 matching over 8 bases. Germline loops: CDR1 DFQATT, CDR2 SNEGSKA (reference sequence). V trimming: 6 bases; J trimming: 4 bases; junction bases outside the gene matches: 4. The CDR3 is 12 amino acids.

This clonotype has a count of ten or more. CDR3 bases: TGTGCCAGCAGTTTAGGGACAGGGGCGAGGAATGAGCAGTTCTTC. Its protein product is CASSLGTGARNEQFF. The J gene is TRBJ2-1, the V gene TRBV12-3 or TRBV12-4, with 9 bases that match TRBD1. This CDR3 spans 15 amino acids. V trimming: 1 base; J trimming: 7 bases; junction bases outside the gene matches: 5.

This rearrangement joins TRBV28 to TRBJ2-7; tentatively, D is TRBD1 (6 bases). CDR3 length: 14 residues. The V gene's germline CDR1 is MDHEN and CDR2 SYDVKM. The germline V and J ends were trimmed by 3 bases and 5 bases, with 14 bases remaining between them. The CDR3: CASSFTGLSDEQYF. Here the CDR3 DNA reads TGTGCCAGCAGTTTTACAGGGTTATCCGACGAGCAGTACTTC.

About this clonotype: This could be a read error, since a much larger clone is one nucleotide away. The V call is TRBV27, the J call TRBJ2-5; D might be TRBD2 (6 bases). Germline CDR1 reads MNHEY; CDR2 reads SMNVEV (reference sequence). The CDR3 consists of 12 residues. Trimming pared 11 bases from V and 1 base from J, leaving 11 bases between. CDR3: CAAGLPQETQYF. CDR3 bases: TGTGCCGCGGGACTGCCCCAAGAGACCCAGTACTTC.

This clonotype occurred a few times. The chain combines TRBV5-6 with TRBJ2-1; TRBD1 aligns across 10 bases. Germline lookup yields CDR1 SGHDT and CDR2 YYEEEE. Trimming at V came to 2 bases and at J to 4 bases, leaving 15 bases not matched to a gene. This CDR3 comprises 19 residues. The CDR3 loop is CASSFRGVVGTGAYNEQFF. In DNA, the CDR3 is TGTGCCAGCAGCTTCCGGGGGGTTGTTGGGACAGGGGCTTACAATGAGCAGTTCTTC.

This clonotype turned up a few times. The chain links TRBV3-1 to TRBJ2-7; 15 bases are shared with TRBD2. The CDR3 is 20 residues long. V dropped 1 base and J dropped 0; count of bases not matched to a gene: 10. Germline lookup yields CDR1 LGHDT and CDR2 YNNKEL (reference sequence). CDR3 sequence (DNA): TGTGCCAGCAGCCAAGGACAGCCCGGACTAGCGGGAGGGAGCTCCTACGAGCAGTACTTC. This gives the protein CASSQGQPGLAGGSSYEQYF.

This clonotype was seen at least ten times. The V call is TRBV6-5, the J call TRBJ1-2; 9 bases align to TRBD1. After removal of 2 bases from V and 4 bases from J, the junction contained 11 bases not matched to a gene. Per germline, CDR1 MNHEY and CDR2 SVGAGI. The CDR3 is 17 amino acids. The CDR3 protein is CASSYLITGGYGYGYTF. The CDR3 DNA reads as TGTGCCAGCAGTTACCTCATTACAGGGGGCTACGGCTATGGCTACACCTTC.

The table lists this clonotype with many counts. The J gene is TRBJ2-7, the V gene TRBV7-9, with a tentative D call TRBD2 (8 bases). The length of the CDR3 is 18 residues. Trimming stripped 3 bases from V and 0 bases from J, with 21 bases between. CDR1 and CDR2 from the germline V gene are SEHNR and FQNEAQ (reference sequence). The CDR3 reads CASSFPPGGTDGSYEQYF. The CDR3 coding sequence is TGTGCCAGCAGCTTTCCCCCGGGGGGGACAGACGGCTCCTACGAGCAGTACTTC.